The entry below describes one TCR beta chain. This sample is part of a study of T cells in women clearing cervical HPV infection. About the research overall: With HLA typing for only a few women, HLA confounding remains possible.

Clones were sequenced by immunoSEQ multiplex PCR, and TCRdb holds only the in-frame ones, with some missing. This sample's table reports approximately 9,200 clones. This TCR was sampled from a woman between 18 and 70 years old with a cervical HPV16 infection that either progressed to CIN3+ or cleared (not recorded which). Sequenced input: blood buffy coat.

CDR3 sequence reads: CASSSTGGAGELFF. The CDR3 bases that were read are TGCGCCAGCAGCTCCACGGGGGGCGCCGGGGAG. The V gene is TRBV5-1, the J gene TRBJ2-2; D perhaps matches TRBD2 (7 bases). The read comes to an end 3 residues before the CDR3 does, leaving the germline J gene to fill in the end. This CDR3 region has 14 residues. Germline V gene sequence: CDR1 SGHRS, CDR2 YFSETQ. V lost 3 bases and J lost 6, with 12 bases in between. Supplemented by reference TRBV5-1 and TRBJ2-2, the full variable domain reads KAGVTQTPRYLIKTRGQQVTLSCSPISGHRSVSWYQQTPGQGLQFLFEYFSETQRNKGNFPGRFSGRQFSNSRSEMNVSTLELGDSALYLCASSSTGGAGELFFGEGSRLTVL.